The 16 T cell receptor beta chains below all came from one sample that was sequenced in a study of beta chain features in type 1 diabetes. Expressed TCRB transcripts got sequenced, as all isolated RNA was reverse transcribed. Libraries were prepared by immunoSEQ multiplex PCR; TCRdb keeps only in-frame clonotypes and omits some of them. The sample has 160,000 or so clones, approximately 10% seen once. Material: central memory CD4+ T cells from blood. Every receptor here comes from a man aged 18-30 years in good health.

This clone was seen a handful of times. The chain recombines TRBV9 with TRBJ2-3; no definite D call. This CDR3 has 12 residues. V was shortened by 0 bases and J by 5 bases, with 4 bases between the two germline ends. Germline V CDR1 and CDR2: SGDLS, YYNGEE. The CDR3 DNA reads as TGTGCCAGCAGCGTAGGGGAAGATACGCAGTATTTT. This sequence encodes CASSVGEDTQYF.

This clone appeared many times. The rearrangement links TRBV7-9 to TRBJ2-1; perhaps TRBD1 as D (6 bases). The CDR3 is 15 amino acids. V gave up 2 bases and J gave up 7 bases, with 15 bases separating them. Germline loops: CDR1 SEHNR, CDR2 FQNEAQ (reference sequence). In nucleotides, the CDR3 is TGTGCCAGCAGCTTATTAAGGGACAAGGGAAATGAGCAGTTCTTC. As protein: CASSLLRDKGNEQFF. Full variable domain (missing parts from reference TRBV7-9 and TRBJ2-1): DTGVSQNPRHKITKRGQNVTFRCDPISEHNRLYWYRQTLGQGPEFLTYFQNEAQLEKSRLLSDRFSAERPKGSFSTLEIQRTEQGDSAMYLCASSLLRDKGNEQFFGPGTRLTVL.

The CDR3 coding sequence is TGCGCCAGCAGCTCGTCTAGCTCGAACACCGGGGAGCTGTTTTTT. Protein sequence: CASSSSSSNTGELFF. The chain employs TRBV5-1 and TRBJ2-2; D is possibly TRBD2 (5 bases). Looked up from germline, CDR1 is SGHRS and CDR2 is YFSETQ. The V end was cut by 3 bases, the J end by 0 bases, with 9 bases between. This CDR3 spans 15 amino acids. The complete variable domain, with remaining parts taken from reference TRBV5-1 and TRBJ2-2, reads KAGVTQTPRYLIKTRGQQVTLSCSPISGHRSVSWYQQTPGQGLQFLFEYFSETQRNKGNFPGRFSGRQFSNSRSEMNVSTLELGDSALYLCASSSSSSNTGELFFGEGSRLTVL.

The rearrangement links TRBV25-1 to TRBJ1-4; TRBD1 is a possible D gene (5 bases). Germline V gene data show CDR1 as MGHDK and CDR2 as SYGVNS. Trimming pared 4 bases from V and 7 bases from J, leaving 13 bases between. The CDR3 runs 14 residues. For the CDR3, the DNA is TGTGCCAGCAGTGGGGCAGGGAGCATTGAAAAACTGTTTTTT. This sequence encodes CASSGAGSIEKLFF.

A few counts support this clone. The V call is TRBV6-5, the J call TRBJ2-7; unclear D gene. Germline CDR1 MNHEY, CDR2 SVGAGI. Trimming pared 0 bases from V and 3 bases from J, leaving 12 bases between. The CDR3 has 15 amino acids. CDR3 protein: CASSYSYPGSYEQYF. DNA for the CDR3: TGTGCCAGCAGTTACTCTTACCCAGGAAGCTACGAGCAGTACTTC.

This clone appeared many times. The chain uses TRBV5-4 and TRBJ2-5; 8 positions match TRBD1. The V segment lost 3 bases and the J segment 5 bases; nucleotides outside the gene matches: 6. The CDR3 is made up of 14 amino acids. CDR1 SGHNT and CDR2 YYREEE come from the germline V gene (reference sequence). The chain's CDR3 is CASSSGTGSETQYF. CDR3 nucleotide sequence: TGTGCCAGCAGCTCTGGGACAGGCAGCGAGACCCAGTACTTC. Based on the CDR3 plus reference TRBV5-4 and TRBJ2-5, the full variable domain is ETGVTQSPTHLIKTRGQQVTLRCSSQSGHNTVSWYQQALGQGPQFIFQYYREEENGRGNFPPRFSGLQFPNYSSELNVNALELDDSALYLCASSSGTGSETQYFGPGTRLLVL.

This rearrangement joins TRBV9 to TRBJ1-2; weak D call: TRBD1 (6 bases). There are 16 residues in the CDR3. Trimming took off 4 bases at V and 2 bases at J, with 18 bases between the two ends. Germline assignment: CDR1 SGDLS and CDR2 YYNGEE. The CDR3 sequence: CASSSRNRERNYGYTF. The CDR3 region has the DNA TGTGCCAGCAGCTCAAGGAACAGGGAACGCAACTATGGCTACACCTTC.

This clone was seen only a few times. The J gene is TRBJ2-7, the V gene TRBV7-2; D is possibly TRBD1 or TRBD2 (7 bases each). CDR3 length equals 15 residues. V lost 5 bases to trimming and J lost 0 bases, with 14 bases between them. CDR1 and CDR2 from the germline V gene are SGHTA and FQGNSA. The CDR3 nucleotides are TGTGCCAGCAGCCCCGCAGGGGGGGTCTCCTACGAGCAGTACTTC. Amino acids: CASSPAGGVSYEQYF.

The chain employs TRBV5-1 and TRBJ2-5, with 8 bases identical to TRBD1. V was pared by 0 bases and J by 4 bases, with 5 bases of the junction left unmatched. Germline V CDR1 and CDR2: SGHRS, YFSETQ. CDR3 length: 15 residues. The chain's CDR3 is CASSLDQGAGETQYF. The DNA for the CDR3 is TGCGCCAGCAGCTTGGACCAGGGGGCAGGAGAGACCCAGTACTTC.

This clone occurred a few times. As DNA, the CDR3 is TGTGCCACCAAGGAGAGGGACCAAGACGCCAAAAACATTCAGTACTTC. Translation: CATKERDQDAKNIQYF. The chain combines TRBV19 with TRBJ2-4; D is perhaps TRBD1 or TRBD2 (5 bases each). Trimming cost V 10 bases and J 1 base, with 20 bases left between them. This CDR3 has 16 residues. Per germline, CDR1 LNHDA and CDR2 SQIVND (reference sequence). The entire variable domain, with the rest obtained from reference TRBV19 and TRBJ2-4, is as follows: DGGITQSPKYLFRKEGQNVTLSCEQNLNHDAMYWYRQDPGQGLRLIYYSQIVNDFQKGDIAEGYSVSREKKESFPLTVTSAQKNPTAFYLCATKERDQDAKNIQYFGAGTRLSVL.

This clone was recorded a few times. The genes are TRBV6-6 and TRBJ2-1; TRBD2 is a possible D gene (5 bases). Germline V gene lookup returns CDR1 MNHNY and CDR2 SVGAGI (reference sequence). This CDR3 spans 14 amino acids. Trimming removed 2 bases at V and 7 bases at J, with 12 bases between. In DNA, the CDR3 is TGTGCCAGCAGTTACGAGGGTTTGCGGAATGAGCAGTTCTTC. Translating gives CASSYEGLRNEQFF.

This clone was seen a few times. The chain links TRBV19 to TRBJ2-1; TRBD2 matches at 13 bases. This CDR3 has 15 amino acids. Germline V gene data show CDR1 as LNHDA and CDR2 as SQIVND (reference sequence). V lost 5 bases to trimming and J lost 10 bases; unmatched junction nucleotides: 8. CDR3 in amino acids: CASSPGTSGKMEQFF. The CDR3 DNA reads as TGTGCCAGTAGTCCCGGGACTAGCGGGAAGATGGAGCAGTTCTTC.

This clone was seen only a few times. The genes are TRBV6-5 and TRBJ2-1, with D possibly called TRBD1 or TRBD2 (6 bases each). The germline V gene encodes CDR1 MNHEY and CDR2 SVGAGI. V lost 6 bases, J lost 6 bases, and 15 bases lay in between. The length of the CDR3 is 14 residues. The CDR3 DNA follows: TGTGCCAGCAGACAGGGAGGAAATGGCAATGAGCAGTTCTTC. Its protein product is CASRQGGNGNEQFF.

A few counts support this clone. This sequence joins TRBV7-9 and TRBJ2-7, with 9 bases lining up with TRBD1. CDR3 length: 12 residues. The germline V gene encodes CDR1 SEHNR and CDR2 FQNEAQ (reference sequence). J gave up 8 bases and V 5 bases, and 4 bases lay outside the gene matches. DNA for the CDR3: TGTGCCAGCAGCGGGGGACAGGGAAAGCAGTACTTC. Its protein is CASSGGQGKQYF.

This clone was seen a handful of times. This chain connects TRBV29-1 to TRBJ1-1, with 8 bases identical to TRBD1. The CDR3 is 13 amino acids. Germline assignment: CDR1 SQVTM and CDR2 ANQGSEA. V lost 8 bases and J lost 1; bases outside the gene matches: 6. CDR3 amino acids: CSSGQGENTEAFF. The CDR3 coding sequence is TGCAGCTCCGGACAGGGTGAGAACACTGAAGCTTTCTTT. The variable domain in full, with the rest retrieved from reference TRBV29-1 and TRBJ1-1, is SAVISQKPSRDICQRGTSLTIQCQVDSQVTMMFWYRQQPGQSLTLIATANQGSEATYESGFVIDKFPISRPNLTFSTLTVSNMSPEDSSIYLCSSGQGENTEAFFGQGTRLTVV.

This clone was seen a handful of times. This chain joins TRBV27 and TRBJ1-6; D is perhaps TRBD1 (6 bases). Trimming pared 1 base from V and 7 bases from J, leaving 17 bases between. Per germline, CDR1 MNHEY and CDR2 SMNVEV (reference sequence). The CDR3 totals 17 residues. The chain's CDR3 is CASSLFLGAMGNSPLHF. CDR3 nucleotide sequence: TGTGCCAGCAGTTTATTCTTGGGGGCAATGGGGAATTCACCCCTCCACTTT.